Listed below are T cell receptor beta chains from one sample, sequenced in a study of T-cell memory formation after mild COVID-19. TCRdb re-analysed the 5' RACE reads in MiXCR, keeping a single row per CDR3 protein. The top ten clones hold about 24% of a sample with hundreds of thousands of distinct CDR3 sequences, approximately 14% of them seen once. The sample comprised PBMCs or a T cell subset sorted from them (not recorded which). All receptors come from a man between 18 and 29 years old who had mild COVID-19 (a few samples of this study predate the infection). Cell type and time point are not known. CDR3s include the opening cysteine and the closing phenylalanine or tryptophan.

>TRBJ1-1|TRBV5-1
CASSLRQGRNTEAFF
>TRBJ2-2|TRBV21-1
CASSRDKKTGELFF
>TRBJ2-3|TRBV29-1
CSVEEWTSGGRATDTQYF
>TRBJ2-3|TRBV7-2
CASSWEGGTDTQYF
>TRBJ2-3|TRBV5-1
CASRTLADPTDTQYF
>TRBJ1-5|TRBV24-1
CATSDRLSNQPQHF
>TRBJ2-5|TRBV29-1
CSILTEPETQYF
>TRBJ2-3|TRBV11-2
CASSLVISGTDTQYF
>TRBJ2-2|TRBV7-9
CAGNGWGRNTGELFF
>TRBJ2-4|TRBV5-1
CASSSGQGTNIQYF
>TRBJ2-5|TRBV6-5
CASSPDRGTWAQYF
>TRBJ2-5|TRBV7-2
CASSPRQAPTQYF